These 2 T cell receptor beta chains originate from one sample sequenced in a study of blood T cell repertoires in COVID-19. Clones were sequenced by immunoSEQ multiplex PCR, and TCRdb holds only the in-frame ones, with some missing. The sample yields about 220,000 clones, 80% to 90% seen once. The sequenced sample consisted of PBMCs or T cells enriched from blood (not recorded which). These receptors originate from a woman aged 18-29 years in a cohort exposed to, infected with or recovered from COVID-19 (not recorded which).

The V call is TRBV6-6, the J call TRBJ1-3; no firm D call. The CDR3 is 12 residues long. The V end lost 10 bases, the J end lost 1 base, and 8 bases lay between the germline ends. Looked up from germline, CDR1 is MNHNY and CDR2 is SVGAGI (reference sequence). The CDR3 loop is CATGSSGNTIYF. The CDR3 nucleotides read TGTGCCACCGGGTCTTCTGGAAACACCATATATTTT.

The chain couples TRBV28 to TRBJ2-1, with D perhaps matching TRBD2 (5 bases). The CDR3 is 14 residues long. Germline CDR1 MDHEN, CDR2 SYDVKM. V gave up 6 bases and J gave up 5 bases, with 14 bases separating them. The chain's CDR3 is CASRSGKVHNEQFF. The CDR3 DNA reads TGTGCCAGCAGGTCGGGGAAGGTGCACAATGAGCAGTTCTTC.